The 22 T cell receptor beta chains in this list originate from one sample, sequenced in a study of blood T cell repertoires in COVID-19. Assay used: immunoSEQ multiplex PCR; TCRdb lists only in-frame clones, some missing. The table includes roughly 250,000 clones, 70% to 90% detected once. Sequenced input: peripheral blood. The receptors stem from a man between 45 and 60 years old with acute or convalescent COVID-19.

This chain links TRBV27 with TRBJ2-1; 8 nucleotides align to TRBD2. This CDR3 contains 15 residues. In germline, CDR1 is MNHEY, CDR2 SMNVEV (reference sequence). Trimming cost V 5 bases and J 9 bases; bases outside gene matches: 12. CDR3 coding DNA: TGTGCCAGCAGTCCAAGCGGGAGCGTCAACGGTGAGCAGTTCTTC. It translates to CASSPSGSVNGEQFF.

V and J are TRBV6-2 or TRBV6-3 and TRBJ2-1, with TRBD2 matching 8 bases. This CDR3 has 17 amino acids. The germline V gene has CDR1 MNHEY and CDR2 SVGEGT. V lost 6 bases to trimming and J lost 6 bases; unmatched junction nucleotides: 16. CDR3 loop: CASSTGTRHASSNEQFF. CDR3 bases: TGTGCCAGCAGCACCGGGACTAGACATGCCTCTTCCAATGAGCAGTTCTTC.

The V call is TRBV2, the J call TRBJ1-5; TRBD1 might be the D (6 bases). Germline V gene lookup returns CDR1 SNHLY and CDR2 FYNNEI. V lost 7 bases and J lost 6, with 16 bases in between. This CDR3 region has 14 residues. The CDR3 DNA follows: TGTGCCAGCACAACAGGCGGGGGGCGTCAGCCCCAGCATTTT. Its translation is CASTTGGGRQPQHF.

The chain recombines TRBV5-1 with TRBJ1-2; 8 bases align to TRBD1. CDR3 length: 13 amino acids. Germline V gene sequence: CDR1 SGHRS, CDR2 YFSETQ. After removal of 4 bases from V and 8 bases from J, the junction contained 7 bases not matched to a gene. The CDR3 DNA reads TGCGCCAGCAGCGGGGGGACAGGTTTGGGCTACACCTTC. It translates to CASSGGTGLGYTF.

The V and J genes are TRBV14 and TRBJ2-5; TRBD2 matches 8 bases. The CDR3 runs to 19 residues. With V trimmed by 0 bases and J by 5 bases, 17 bases remained unmatched. Germline assignment: CDR1 SGHDN and CDR2 FVKESK. The chain's CDR3 is CASSQDRAQRERILETQYF. CDR3 nucleotide sequence: TGTGCCAGCAGCCAAGATCGGGCGCAGCGGGAGAGGATATTGGAGACCCAGTACTTC.

In this sample, this clone turned up once. The chain employs TRBV3-1 (or the pseudogene TRBV3-2) and TRBJ1-5; no clear D gene. This CDR3 is built from 14 residues. The germline gives CDR1 LGHDT, CDR2 YNNKEL (reference sequence). Trimming removed 0 bases at V and 6 bases at J, with 9 bases between. Here the CDR3 DNA reads TGTGCCAGCAGCCAAGATCGGGGAATTCAGCCCCAGCATTTT. This encodes CASSQDRGIQPQHF.

This chain links TRBV19 with TRBJ2-3; TRBD1 agrees at 7 bases. After removal of 7 bases from V and 4 bases from J, the junction contained 20 bases not matched to a gene. This CDR3 region has 18 residues. CDR1 and CDR2 (germline): LNHDA, SQIVND (reference sequence). The CDR3, as DNA: TGTGCCAGTACCCTTTATGCACCACAGGGGCGTTTTCCAGATACGCAGTATTTT. Protein product: CASTLYAPQGRFPDTQYF.

The V and J genes are TRBV6-5 and TRBJ1-4; D not resolved. V shed 6 bases and J shed 0 bases, with 11 bases lying between them. Germline CDR1 reads MNHEY; CDR2 reads SVGAGI. The CDR3 is made up of 15 amino acids. CDR3 loop: CASRTRPATNEKLFF. CDR3 coding DNA: TGTGCCAGCAGGACACGGCCGGCAACTAATGAAAAACTGTTTTTT.

The genes are TRBV7-9 and TRBJ2-5; tentative D call: TRBD2 (6 bases). V lost 1 base and J lost 5, with 14 bases in between. CDR1 SEHNR and CDR2 FQNEAQ come from the germline V gene (reference sequence). The CDR3 extends over 15 amino acids. The CDR3 DNA sequence: TGTGCCAGCAGCTTAGGTCTTCCGGGGGAGGAGACCCAGTACTTC. This encodes CASSLGLPGEETQYF.

This clone was recorded only once. This sequence joins TRBV5-1 and TRBJ2-7, with 11 bases matching TRBD2. Looked up from germline, CDR1 is SGHRS and CDR2 is YFSETQ. Germline trimming cut 3 bases from V and 2 bases from J; bases unmatched to any gene: 7. The CDR3 spans 16 residues. Written as DNA, the CDR3 is TGCGCCAGCAGCTGGCAGCTAGCGGGGGGCGCCTACGAGCAGTACTTC. Translated, it gives CASSWQLAGGAYEQYF.

This chain connects TRBV6-1 to TRBJ1-1; TRBD1 matches at 10 bases. Trimming cost V 1 base and J 0 bases; bases outside gene matches: 8. CDR3 length: 18 residues. Germline-derived CDR1 and CDR2 are MNHNS and SASEGT. CDR3 DNA: TGTGCCAGCAGTGAAGATTGGACAGGGGGTATCATGAACACTGAAGCTTTCTTT. Translated: CASSEDWTGGIMNTEAFF.

This clone showed up just once. The chain links TRBV2 to TRBJ2-1, with 7 positions matching TRBD1. CDR3 length equals 14 residues. V lost 8 bases to trimming and J lost 6 bases; unmatched junction nucleotides: 10. Germline V gene lookup returns CDR1 SNHLY and CDR2 FYNNEI. The CDR3: CASVQGFIGNEQFF. CDR3 nucleotides: TGTGCCAGCGTACAGGGGTTTATCGGCAATGAGCAGTTCTTC. The full variable domain, completed using reference TRBV2 and TRBJ2-1, is EPEVTQTPSHQVTQMGQEVILRCVPISNHLYFYWYRQILGQKVEFLVSFYNNEISEKSEIFDDQFSVERPDGSNFTLKIRSTKLEDSAMYFCASVQGFIGNEQFFGPGTRLTVL.

The chain combines TRBV13 with TRBJ2-1, with 8 bases lining up with TRBD1. The CDR3 has 17 amino acids. Germline-derived CDR1 and CDR2 are PRHDT and FYEKMQ (reference sequence). Germline trimming cut 2 bases from V and 2 bases from J; bases unmatched to any gene: 8. The CDR3 DNA follows: TGTGCCAGCAGCTTACTGGGGACAGGACCCACCTACAATGAGCAGTTCTTC. Protein: CASSLLGTGPTYNEQFF.

The genes are TRBV9 and TRBJ2-2; 8 positions agree with TRBD2. J lost 7 bases, V lost 4 bases, and 9 bases had no gene match. CDR1 SGDLS and CDR2 YYNGEE come from the germline V gene. The CDR3 is 15 amino acids. CDR3 nucleotide sequence: TGTGCCAGCAGCCGCCTGCGGGGGGCCGTCGGGGAGCTGTTTTTT. Its translation: CASSRLRGAVGELFF.

V gene TRBV10-1 combines with J gene TRBJ1-2; 10 bases fit TRBD1. CDR3 length: 14 amino acids. Germline CDR1 WNHNN, CDR2 SYGVQD (reference sequence). V dropped 3 bases and J dropped 8; count of bases not matched to a gene: 6. CDR3 amino acids: CASSDARTGGGYTF. The CDR3 coding sequence is TGCGCCAGCAGTGATGCCCGGACAGGGGGAGGCTACACCTTC.

The genes are TRBV28 and TRBJ2-1; 8 bases are a match to TRBD2. Germline V gene sequence: CDR1 MDHEN, CDR2 SYDVKM. The CDR3 has 14 residues. Trimming took 6 bases from V and 10 from J; bases not matched to a gene: 11. The CDR3 DNA reads as TGTGCCAGCAGCCGAGGCGGGAGGAATGGGGAGCAGTTCTTC. Protein product: CASSRGGRNGEQFF.

This chain joins TRBV9 and TRBJ2-7; a possible D gene is TRBD1 (5 bases). Trimming pared 1 base from V and 5 bases from J, leaving 13 bases between. CDR1 and CDR2 from the germline V gene are SGDLS and YYNGEE. The CDR3 has 14 residues. CDR3 amino acids: CASSVLGDGNEQYF. The CDR3 region has the DNA TGTGCCAGCAGCGTATTAGGGGATGGAAACGAGCAGTACTTC.

The J gene is TRBJ1-1, the V gene TRBV4-2, with D hard to call. Germline V gives CDR1 LGHNA, CDR2 YNFKEQ. With 1 base removed from V and 5 bases from J, the gap between germline ends came to 8 bases. This CDR3 is 13 amino acids long. This CDR3 reads CASSQVKETEAFF. The CDR3 nucleotides read TGTGCCAGCAGCCAAGTAAAGGAGACTGAAGCTTTCTTT.

V usage is TRBV18 and J usage is TRBJ2-7, with 7 bases identical to TRBD2. Per germline, CDR1 KGHSH and CDR2 LQKENI. The CDR3 is made up of 12 amino acids. V was pared by 2 bases and J by 6 bases, with 1 base of the junction left unmatched. The CDR3 DNA sequence: TGTGCCAGCTCACCAGGGGGGGGCGAGCAGTACTTC. Its translation: CASSPGGGEQYF.

The chain joins TRBV9 to TRBJ2-3; no definite D call. Germline V gene data show CDR1 as SGDLS and CDR2 as YYNGEE. The V end was cut by 0 bases, the J end by 0 bases, with 11 bases between. This CDR3 has 16 amino acids. The CDR3 loop is CASSVVPLESTDTQYF. DNA of the CDR3: TGTGCCAGCAGCGTAGTTCCACTCGAAAGCACAGATACGCAGTATTTT.

The chain couples TRBV2 to TRBJ2-7, with TRBD1 matching 9 bases. The V gene end was trimmed by 7 bases and the J gene end by 2 bases; junction bases not matched to a gene: 6. Germline V gene data show CDR1 as SNHLY and CDR2 as FYNNEI. CDR3 length equals 14 residues. Written as DNA, the CDR3 is TGTGCCAGCAATCGGGGGACAGGGACCTACGAGCAGTACTTC. It specifies CASNRGTGTYEQYF.

A few counts support this clone. This sequence joins TRBV7-6 and TRBJ2-7, with a weak D call TRBD2 (7 bases). This CDR3 region has 15 residues. Germline CDR1 is SGHVS and CDR2 is FNYEAQ. The V end lost 5 bases, the J end lost 1 base, and 15 bases lay between the germline ends. The CDR3 spells CASSPGGPPSYEQYF. In DNA form, the CDR3 reads TGTGCCAGCAGCCCGGGGGGCCCTCCATCCTACGAGCAGTACTTC.